One sample yielded the 13 T cell receptor beta chains listed below, sequenced in a study of blood T cell repertoires in COVID-19. Profiled with immunoSEQ multiplex PCR; TCRdb holds only in-frame clones, not every one. The sample lists hundreds of thousands of clones; approximately 85% were seen once. The material sequenced was peripheral blood. The origin of the receptors is a woman younger than 45 with acute or convalescent COVID-19.

V is TRBV6-5 and J is TRBJ1-1; the match to TRBD1 covers 8 bases. CDR1 and CDR2 (germline): MNHEY, SVGAGI. The junction had 4 bases not matched to a gene; V was cut back by 6 bases and J by 10 bases. This CDR3 contains 11 residues. CDR3: CASSYDRGAFF. The CDR3 region has the DNA TGTGCCAGCAGCTACGACAGGGGAGCTTTCTTT.

Only one count was recorded for this clone. This rearrangement joins TRBV5-7 to TRBJ2-6, with TRBD1 matching over 9 bases. TRBV5-7 is filed as an ORF, its function uncertain. J gave up 0 bases and V 4 bases, and 5 bases lay outside the gene matches. The CDR3 contains 17 residues. The CDR3 protein is CASSKPGQGSGANVLTF. The CDR3 coding sequence is TGTGCCAGCAGCAAGCCGGGACAGGGCTCTGGGGCCAACGTCCTGACTTTC.

The V gene is TRBV29-1, the J gene TRBJ1-2; D remains unclear. Germline V lookup: CDR1 SQVTM, CDR2 ANQGSEA. V lost 8 bases and J 8 bases, leaving 12 bases between the germline ends. The CDR3 is 10 residues long. The CDR3 here is CSPSPGGYTF. The CDR3 DNA follows: TGCAGCCCCAGCCCGGGGGGCTACACCTTC.

The CDR3 DNA follows: TGTGCCAGCAGTTTCCCCAGCTATAATTCACCCCTCCACTTT. Translating it yields CASSFPSYNSPLHF. The gene calls are TRBV6-2 or TRBV6-3 and TRBJ1-6, with D unclear. This CDR3 has 14 residues. The germline gives CDR1 MNHEY, CDR2 SVGEGT. V shed 4 bases and J shed 3 bases, with 7 bases lying between them.

This chain uses TRBV6-6 with TRBJ2-4; 7 positions match TRBD1. Germline V gene data show CDR1 as MNHNY and CDR2 as SVGAGI (reference sequence). This CDR3 has 14 amino acids. With V trimmed by 6 bases and J by 5 bases, 7 bases remained unmatched. DNA for the CDR3: TGTGCCAGCAGATCACAGGGGTTCGAAAACATTCAGTACTTC. This encodes CASRSQGFENIQYF.

The V gene is TRBV9, the J gene TRBJ2-2; 9 bases align to TRBD2. V lost 2 bases to trimming and J lost 7 bases; unmatched junction nucleotides: 9. Looked up from germline, CDR1 is SGDLS and CDR2 is YYNGEE. This CDR3 is 16 amino acids long. Here the CDR3 DNA reads TGTGCCAGCAGCGTCGCGATAGCGGGAGTGCTCGGGGAGCTGTTTTTT. Protein sequence: CASSVAIAGVLGELFF. The full variable domain, its missing parts supplied by reference TRBV9 and TRBJ2-2, is DSGVTQTPKHLITATGQRVTLRCSPRSGDLSVYWYQQSLDQGLQFLIQYYNGEERAKGNILERFSAQQFPDLHSELNLSSLELGDSALYFCASSVAIAGVLGELFFGEGSRLTVL.

The rearrangement joins TRBV6-5 to TRBJ1-2; D ambiguous. Germline V CDR1 and CDR2: MNHEY, SVGAGI. This CDR3 has 14 residues. Trimming pared 10 bases from V and 0 bases from J, leaving 15 bases between. The CDR3 sequence: CATVGVGANYGYTF. The CDR3, as DNA: TGTGCCACCGTTGGGGTGGGAGCTAACTATGGCTACACCTTC.

This clone has only one observation. The J gene is TRBJ2-3, the V gene TRBV29-1; possible D gene TRBD2, 7 bases. The V end was cut by 7 bases, the J end by 1 base, with 15 bases between. Germline V CDR1 and CDR2: SQVTM, ANQGSEA. CDR3 length: 14 residues. The CDR3 is CSAWGGGGTDTQYF. DNA of the CDR3: TGCAGCGCGTGGGGGGGCGGAGGCACAGATACGCAGTATTTT.

This chain joins TRBV3-1 (or the pseudogene TRBV3-2) and TRBJ1-2; no definite D call. Germline V gene lookup returns CDR1 LGHDT and CDR2 YNNKEL (reference sequence). The CDR3 spans 15 residues. The V end lost 4 bases, the J end lost 6 bases, and 18 bases lay between the germline ends. The CDR3 DNA follows: TGTGCCAGCAGCCTTTACGGGATCCCCGGGGATGGCTACACCTTC. Translating it yields CASSLYGIPGDGYTF.

This chain links TRBV6-6 with TRBJ2-1; 8 nucleotides align to TRBD1. The CDR3 loop spans 14 amino acids. Germline loops: CDR1 MNHNY, CDR2 SVGAGI (reference sequence). V was clipped by 4 bases and J by 7 bases; unmatched bases: 6. The CDR3 DNA follows: TGTGCCAGCAGTTCAAGACAGGGGAGAAATGAGCAGTTCTTC. It translates to CASSSRQGRNEQFF.

The V gene is TRBV7-2, the J gene TRBJ2-4; D perhaps matches TRBD2 (6 bases). The CDR3 is made up of 13 amino acids. V was clipped by 6 bases and J by 9 bases, with 15 bases between them. Germline values: CDR1 SGHTA, CDR2 FQGNSA. CDR3 loop: CASSRDSQGIQYF. The CDR3 nucleotides read TGTGCCAGCAGTCGGGACTCCCAGGGCATTCAGTACTTC.

The V gene is TRBV11-1, the J gene TRBJ1-1; the D gene is possibly TRBD1 (6 bases). The CDR3 runs to 15 residues. CDR1 is SGHAT, CDR2 FQDESV, per germline (reference sequence). Trimming took off 2 bases at V and 5 bases at J, with 15 bases between the two ends. This CDR3 reads CASSLWTAGGTEAFF. In nucleotides, the CDR3 is TGTGCCAGCAGCTTATGGACAGCCGGTGGGACTGAAGCTTTCTTT.

This clone was seen more than once but under ten times. The rearrangement uses TRBV2 and TRBJ2-2, with D perhaps matching TRBD2 (6 bases). There are 12 residues in the CDR3. V lost 9 bases and J lost 4, with 9 bases in between. CDR1 and CDR2 from the germline V gene are SNHLY and FYNNEI. The chain's CDR3 is CARLAVTGELFF. CDR3 DNA: TGTGCCAGACTAGCAGTCACCGGGGAGCTGTTTTTT.